This T cell receptor beta chain was retrieved from a study of blood T cell repertoires in COVID-19. Study details: Acute and convalescent COVID-19 specimens originated in the United States, Italy and Spain. From T cells, B-cell-depleted T cells, or PBMCs came the material, which was cDNA or gDNA.

As originally analysed: Estimates of nucleated cell counts were drawn from the amplification of reference gene primers. This table comes from immunoSEQ multiplex PCR, and its TCRdb copy is limited to in-frame clones, with some not included. V and J calls and clone size are those listed in that table; D and trimming were worked out from the DNA. The sample yields 200,000 to 250,000 clones, about 86% seen once. Trimming removed 5 bases at V and 8 bases at J, with 12 bases between. This CDR3 has 12 residues. The rearrangement uses TRBV12-3 or TRBV12-4 and TRBJ1-1, with a possible D match to TRBD1 (6 bases). The sequence came from a woman between 25 and 40 years old who had recovered from COVID-19. The specimen was peripheral blood. In DNA form, the CDR3 reads TGTGCCAGCAGTGGGAACAGGGTAGAAGCTTTCTTT. Encoded protein: CASSGNRVEAFF.